One and the same sample provided the 23 T cell receptor beta chains below, sequenced in a study of shared clonotypes between healthy human individuals. Naive-designated CD8 cells lacked CD45RO, were positively enriched for CCR7, and omitted terminally differentiated effector memory CD45RA+ cells. Measured with immunoSEQ multiplex PCR; TCRdb has only the in-frame clones, and not every one. The sample lists millions of clones, under 95% occurring once. The sequencing sample was made of naive CD8+ T cells from PBMCs. Source of these receptors: a man younger than 35 in good health. Some clones in this sample may be carry-over from other donors' samples.

The chain recombines TRBV28 with TRBJ1-4, with 11 positions matching TRBD1. The trim removed 5 bases at V and 7 bases at J, leaving 12 bases unmatched. CDR1 is MDHEN and CDR2 is SYDVKM in the germline V gene. The CDR3 consists of 17 residues. In nucleotides, the CDR3 is TGTGCCAGCAGTCCTCGGACAGGGGGCGGAGGGGGTGAAAAACTGTTTTTT. It encodes CASSPRTGGGGGEKLFF. The full variable domain, its missing parts supplied by reference TRBV28 and TRBJ1-4, is DVKVTQSSRYLVKRTGEKVFLECVQDMDHENMFWYRQDPGLGLRLIYFSYDVKMKEKGDIPEGYSVSREKKERFSLILESASTNQTSMYLCASSPRTGGGGGEKLFFGSGTQLSVL.

The chain employs TRBV27 and TRBJ2-6; D perhaps matches TRBD1 (6 bases). CDR1 MNHEY and CDR2 SMNVEV come from the germline V gene (reference sequence). Between the trimmed V and J ends, which lost 3 bases and 1 base, there was a span of 16 bases. The CDR3 extends over 18 amino acids. The CDR3 region is CASSFYRVGPSGANVLTF. The CDR3 DNA reads as TGTGCCAGCAGTTTTTACAGGGTTGGTCCATCTGGGGCCAACGTCCTGACTTTC. Drawing the rest from reference TRBV27 and TRBJ2-6, the complete variable domain is EAQVTQNPRYLITVTGKKLTVTCSQNMNHEYMSWYRQDPGLGLRQIYYSMNVEVTDKGDVPEGYKVSRKEKRNFPLILESPSPNQTSLYFCASSFYRVGPSGANVLTFGAGSRLTVL.

The V call is TRBV13, the J call TRBJ2-7; 10 nucleotides match TRBD1. The CDR3 sequence is 14 residues long. The junction had 5 bases not matched to a gene; V was cut back by 4 bases and J by 5 bases. Per the germline V gene, CDR1 is PRHDT and CDR2 is FYEKMQ (reference sequence). CDR3 in DNA: TGTGCCAGCAGCTCGGGACAGGGGATACACGAGCAGTACTTC. As protein: CASSSGQGIHEQYF.

This rearrangement joins TRBV27 to TRBJ2-7; 7 nucleotides agree with TRBD1. J was trimmed by 2 bases and V by 7 bases; bases with no gene match: 11. In germline, CDR1 is MNHEY, CDR2 SMNVEV (reference sequence). The CDR3 sequence is 15 residues long. This CDR3 reads CASNPGDRQPYEQYF. In nucleotides, the CDR3 is TGTGCCAGCAACCCAGGGGACAGACAGCCCTACGAGCAGTACTTC.

V usage is TRBV30 and J usage is TRBJ2-1, with a weak D call TRBD2 (5 bases). This CDR3 is 16 amino acids long. V was shortened by 2 bases and J by 0 bases, with 14 bases between the two germline ends. Per germline, CDR1 GTSNPN and CDR2 SVGIG (reference sequence). The CDR3 sequence is CAWSSSWTGSYNEQFF. The CDR3 DNA reads as TGTGCCTGGAGTTCATCATGGACTGGCTCCTACAATGAGCAGTTCTTC.

The chain employs TRBV30 and TRBJ1-2, with D maybe TRBD1 (5 bases). V lost 3 bases and J lost 8, with 22 bases in between. CDR1 is GTSNPN and CDR2 is SVGIG in the germline V gene (reference sequence). The CDR3 has 15 amino acids. The CDR3 loop is CAWRPTLRALGGYTF. DNA for the CDR3: TGTGCCTGGAGGCCCACACTCAGGGCCCTGGGAGGCTACACCTTC.

This rearrangement joins TRBV5-1 to TRBJ2-5; 12 positions agree with TRBD1. Germline values: CDR1 SGHRS, CDR2 YFSETQ. This CDR3 contains 15 residues. Losses at the gene ends were 3 bases for V and 5 bases for J; bases not matched to a gene: 5. The CDR3 region has the DNA TGCGCCAGCAGCTGGCTGGGACAGGGGGCTGAGACCCAGTACTTC. This sequence encodes CASSWLGQGAETQYF.

With respect to this clone: Other DNA sequences in the sample encode the same CDR3. The chain couples TRBV9 to TRBJ2-7; D possibly corresponds to TRBD1 (5 bases). Germline V gives CDR1 SGDLS, CDR2 YYNGEE. The CDR3 sequence is 13 residues long. The germline V and J ends were trimmed by 0 bases and 2 bases, with 6 bases remaining between them. CDR3 DNA sequence: TGTGCCAGCAGCGTAGAGGGGACCTACGAGCAGTACTTC. This codes for CASSVEGTYEQYF.

On this clone: This CDR3 is also generated by other DNA sequences in the sample. The rearrangement joins TRBV28 to TRBJ2-7; 8 positions match TRBD1. The CDR3 totals 14 residues. From germline, CDR1 is MDHEN and CDR2 SYDVKM. J was trimmed by 7 bases and V by 3 bases; bases with no gene match: 8. Written as DNA, the CDR3 is TGTGCCAGCAGTTTGCGCCAGGGGGCGGGAGAGCAGTACTTC. Translating gives CASSLRQGAGEQYF.

This clone was seen more than once but under ten times. Additional DNA sequences in this sample encode the identical CDR3. The V call is TRBV2, the J call TRBJ1-1; D remains ambiguous. Germline-derived CDR1 and CDR2 are SNHLY and FYNNEI. V lost 3 bases and J 1 base, leaving 6 bases between the germline ends. This CDR3 has 13 amino acids. The CDR3 spells CASSDGRNTEAFF. The CDR3 DNA is TGTGCCAGCAGTGACGGGAGGAACACTGAAGCTTTCTTT.

The rearrangement links TRBV5-1 to TRBJ2-5, with D perhaps matching TRBD2 (6 bases). V gave up 1 base and J gave up 3 bases, with 10 bases separating them. This CDR3 spans 14 amino acids. Germline V gene data show CDR1 as SGHRS and CDR2 as YFSETQ. The CDR3 sequence is CASSLPGGEETQYF. CDR3 bases: TGCGCCAGCAGCTTGCCCGGGGGAGAAGAGACCCAGTACTTC.

This chain links TRBV28 with TRBJ1-4; D unclear. Trimming took 8 bases from V and 11 from J, leaving 21 bases between them. Germline values: CDR1 MDHEN, CDR2 SYDVKM. This CDR3 contains 14 residues. CDR3 nucleotide sequence: TGTGCCAGCCCCTCCTCAGAAACCCCTCGGAAACTGTTTTTT. It translates to CASPSSETPRKLFF.

The chain has TRBV28 and TRBJ2-7, with 10 bases that match TRBD1. Trimming cost V 5 bases and J 3 bases; bases outside gene matches: 16. CDR3 length: 18 residues. Germline CDR1 reads MDHEN; CDR2 reads SYDVKM. The CDR3 is CASSTGRDRGTSYYEQYF. DNA for the CDR3: TGTGCCAGCAGTACTGGACGGGACAGGGGAACCTCATACTACGAGCAGTACTTC.

The rearrangement joins TRBV19 to TRBJ1-1; no definite D call. CDR1 and CDR2 from the germline V gene are LNHDA and SQIVND (reference sequence). This CDR3 contains 13 residues. Deletions cut 4 bases from V and 0 bases from J, with 6 bases between. The CDR3 sequence is CASSSHVNTEAFF. The CDR3 bases are TGTGCCAGTAGTAGTCATGTGAACACTGAAGCTTTCTTT.

This chain connects TRBV4-1 to TRBJ2-7; TRBD1 agrees at 10 bases. CDR1 and CDR2 (germline): MGHRA, YSYEKL. With 3 bases clipped from V and 6 bases from J, the junction kept 8 bases outside the gene matches. The CDR3 covers 15 residues. In DNA, the CDR3 is TGCGCCAGCAGCCAGAGGGGGGACAGGGGTTTCGAGCAGTACTTC. It yields the protein CASSQRGDRGFEQYF.

The chain recombines TRBV27 with TRBJ2-3; possibly TRBD2 for D (6 bases). The CDR3 extends over 13 amino acids. The germline V gene has CDR1 MNHEY and CDR2 SMNVEV (reference sequence). Trimming pared 0 bases from V and 11 bases from J, leaving 12 bases between. The CDR3 is CASSLSRGAGQYF. CDR3 nucleotide sequence: TGTGCCAGCAGTTTATCGCGGGGAGCTGGGCAGTATTTT.

V and J are TRBV5-4 and TRBJ2-7, with 11 bases lining up with TRBD2. The CDR3 has 15 amino acids. CDR1 SGHNT and CDR2 YYREEE come from the germline V gene (reference sequence). Losses at the gene ends were 0 bases for V and 7 bases for J; bases not matched to a gene: 6. DNA of the CDR3: TGTGCCAGCAGCTTGGCCGAGACTAGCGGGACAGAGCAGTACTTC. It translates to CASSLAETSGTEQYF.

V gene TRBV28 combines with J gene TRBJ2-5, with 8 nucleotides matching TRBD1. CDR1 is MDHEN, CDR2 SYDVKM, per germline. The CDR3 consists of 18 residues. Trimming cost V 2 bases and J 10 bases; bases outside gene matches: 21. The CDR3 loop reads CASSLTPIGQGAESDQYF. The CDR3 DNA reads TGTGCCAGCAGTTTAACCCCGATCGGACAGGGTGCCGAAAGTGACCAGTACTTC.

The chain couples TRBV19 to TRBJ2-3, with D possibly being TRBD1 (5 bases). This CDR3 is 17 amino acids long. In germline, CDR1 is LNHDA, CDR2 SQIVND (reference sequence). V was clipped by 1 base and J by 8 bases, with 22 bases between them. The DNA for the CDR3 is TGTGCCAGTAGTATAGTGGGGCGAGCGAACCCCCACGGTACGCAGTATTTT. It translates to CASSIVGRANPHGTQYF.

The chain is built from TRBV5-1 and TRBJ2-1; possible D gene TRBD2, 6 bases. CDR1 SGHRS and CDR2 YFSETQ come from the germline V gene. This CDR3 is 13 amino acids long. V was cut by 2 bases and J by 10 bases, with 13 bases left in between. Written as DNA, the CDR3 is TGCGCCAGCAGCTTCGGGGGAGTGGGAGAGCAGTTCTTC. As protein: CASSFGGVGEQFF.

In its sample, this clone was seen a few times. The CDR3 nucleotides read TGTGCCAGCAGTTACTCGAAGGAGATTCTGGGCTACACCTTC. This codes for CASSYSKEILGYTF. This chain uses TRBV6-5 with TRBJ1-2; D is undetermined. Between the trimmed V and J ends, which lost 0 bases and 8 bases, there was a span of 13 bases. From germline, CDR1 is MNHEY and CDR2 SVGAGI. The CDR3 is made up of 14 amino acids.

In its sample, this clone was seen once. The V and J genes are TRBV11-3 and TRBJ2-3; 11 bases match TRBD1. Germline CDR1 is SGHNT and CDR2 is YENEEA. This CDR3 has 16 amino acids. V lost 5 bases, J lost 3 bases, and 7 bases stayed unmatched. The CDR3 region has the DNA TGTGCCAGCAGCCCCCGGACAGGGGGCACGACAGATACGCAGTATTTT. Amino acids: CASSPRTGGTTDTQYF.

The chain carries TRBV10-3 and TRBJ1-1, with D perhaps TRBD1 (5 bases). V was pared by 3 bases and J by 0 bases, with 14 bases between. CDR1 is ENHRY and CDR2 is SYGVKD in the germline V gene. CDR3 length: 16 residues. The CDR3 here is CAISETLSGMNTEAFF. DNA for the CDR3: TGTGCCATCAGTGAAACCTTGTCAGGGATGAACACTGAAGCTTTCTTT.